This record concerns one T cell receptor (beta chain) sequence. Using immunoSEQ multiplex PCR, the repertoire was profiled, and TCRdb retains in-frame clones only, with some absent. The sample includes 40,000 to 50,000 clones, 80% of them seen just once. The CDR3 loop spans 13 amino acids. Trimming pared 7 bases from V and 6 bases from J, leaving 15 bases between. CDR1 and CDR2 (germline): MNHNS, SASEGT. The sample is drawn from a study of OX40 agonist ivuxolimab in advanced cancers. The J gene is TRBJ1-2, the V gene TRBV6-1, with D perhaps TRBD1 (5 bases). Sequencing used CD4+ or CD8+ T cells sorted from blood, obtained in a trial of the OX40 agonist ivuxolimab. This clonotype originated in an adult with an advanced solid tumor such as melanoma, head and neck, liver or kidney cancer. The CDR3 DNA reads TGTGCCAGCATCCCAGGGAATTGGGATGGCTACACCTTC. Protein: CASIPGNWDGYTF.